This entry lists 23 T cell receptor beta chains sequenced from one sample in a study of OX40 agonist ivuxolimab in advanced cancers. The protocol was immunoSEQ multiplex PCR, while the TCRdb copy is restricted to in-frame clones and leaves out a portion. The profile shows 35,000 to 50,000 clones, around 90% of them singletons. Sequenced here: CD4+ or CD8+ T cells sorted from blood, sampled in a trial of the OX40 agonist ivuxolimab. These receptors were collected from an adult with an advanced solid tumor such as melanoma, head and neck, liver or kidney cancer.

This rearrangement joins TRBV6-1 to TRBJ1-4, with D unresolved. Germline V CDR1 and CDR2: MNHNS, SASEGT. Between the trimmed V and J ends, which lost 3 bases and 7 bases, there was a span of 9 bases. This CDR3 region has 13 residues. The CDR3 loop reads CASSEYEGEKLFF. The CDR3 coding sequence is TGTGCCAGCAGTGAGTATGAAGGTGAAAAACTGTTTTTT.

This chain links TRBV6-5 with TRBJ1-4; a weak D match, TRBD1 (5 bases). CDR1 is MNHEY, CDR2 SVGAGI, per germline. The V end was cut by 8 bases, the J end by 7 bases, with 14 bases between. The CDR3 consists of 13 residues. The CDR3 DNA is TGTGCCAGCTCCTTTTCGGGGGGTGAAAAACTGTTTTTT. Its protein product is CASSFSGGEKLFF.

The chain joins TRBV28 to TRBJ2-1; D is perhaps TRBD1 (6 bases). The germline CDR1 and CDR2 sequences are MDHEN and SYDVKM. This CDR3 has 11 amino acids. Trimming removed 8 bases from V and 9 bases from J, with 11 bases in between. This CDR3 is CASGRGIEQFF. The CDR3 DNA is TGTGCCAGCGGAAGGGGGATTGAGCAGTTCTTC.

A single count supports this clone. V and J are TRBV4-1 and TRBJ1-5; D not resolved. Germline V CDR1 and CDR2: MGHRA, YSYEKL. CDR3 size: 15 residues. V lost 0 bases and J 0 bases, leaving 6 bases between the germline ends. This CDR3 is CASSQEHLSNQPQHF. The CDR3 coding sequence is TGCGCCAGCAGCCAAGAACACCTTAGCAATCAGCCCCAGCATTTT.

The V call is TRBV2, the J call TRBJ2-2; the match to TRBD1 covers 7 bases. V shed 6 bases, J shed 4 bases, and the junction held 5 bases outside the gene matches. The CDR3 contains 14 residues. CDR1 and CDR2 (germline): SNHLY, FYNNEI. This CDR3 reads CASRPGQSTGELFF. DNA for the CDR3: TGTGCCAGCAGACCGGGACAGAGCACCGGGGAGCTGTTTTTT. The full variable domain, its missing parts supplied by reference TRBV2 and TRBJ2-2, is EPEVTQTPSHQVTQMGQEVILRCVPISNHLYFYWYRQILGQKVEFLVSFYNNEISEKSEIFDDQFSVERPDGSNFTLKIRSTKLEDSAMYFCASRPGQSTGELFFGEGSRLTVL.

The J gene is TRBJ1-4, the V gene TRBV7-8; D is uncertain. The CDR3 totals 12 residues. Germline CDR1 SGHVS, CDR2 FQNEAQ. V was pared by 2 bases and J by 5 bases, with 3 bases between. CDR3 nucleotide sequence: TGTGCCAGCAGCTTACTGAATGAAAAACTGTTTTTT. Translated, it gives CASSLLNEKLFF.

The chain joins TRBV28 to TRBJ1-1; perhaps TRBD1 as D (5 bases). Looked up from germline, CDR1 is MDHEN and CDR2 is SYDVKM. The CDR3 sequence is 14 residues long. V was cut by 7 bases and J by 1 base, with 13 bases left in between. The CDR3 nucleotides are TGTGCCAGCAAGCCCGGGACCGAGAACACTGAAGCTTTCTTT. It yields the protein CASKPGTENTEAFF. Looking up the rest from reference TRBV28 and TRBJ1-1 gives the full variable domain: DVKVTQSSRYLVKRTGEKVFLECVQDMDHENMFWYRQDPGLGLRLIYFSYDVKMKEKGDIPEGYSVSREKKERFSLILESASTNQTSMYLCASKPGTENTEAFFGQGTRLTVV.

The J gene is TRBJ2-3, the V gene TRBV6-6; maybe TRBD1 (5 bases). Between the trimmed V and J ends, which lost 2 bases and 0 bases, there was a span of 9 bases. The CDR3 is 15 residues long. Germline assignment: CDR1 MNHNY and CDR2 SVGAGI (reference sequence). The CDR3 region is CASSYLQGSTDTQYF. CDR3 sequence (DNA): TGTGCCAGCAGTTACCTTCAGGGAAGCACAGATACGCAGTATTTT.

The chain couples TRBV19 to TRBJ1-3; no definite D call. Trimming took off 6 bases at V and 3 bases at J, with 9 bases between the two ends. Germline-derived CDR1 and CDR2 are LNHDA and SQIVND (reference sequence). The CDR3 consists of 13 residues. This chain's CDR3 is CASRKDGGNTIYF. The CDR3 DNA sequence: TGTGCCAGTAGAAAGGACGGTGGAAACACCATATATTTT.

The CDR3 DNA reads as TGTGCCAGCAGTTCACCGGGAAACACCATATATTTT. This sequence encodes CASSSPGNTIYF. V and J are TRBV2 and TRBJ1-3; D call uncertain. The CDR3 has 12 residues. The V and J ends lost 5 bases and 4 bases respectively, with 6 bases between them. CDR1 and CDR2 from the germline V gene are SNHLY and FYNNEI.

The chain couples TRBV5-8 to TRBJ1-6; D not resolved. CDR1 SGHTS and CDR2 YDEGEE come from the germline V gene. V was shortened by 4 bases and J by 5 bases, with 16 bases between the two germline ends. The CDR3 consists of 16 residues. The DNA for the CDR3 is TGTGCCAGCAGCCAGGATCTACAGTTAGATAATTCACCCCTCCACTTT. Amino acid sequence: CASSQDLQLDNSPLHF.

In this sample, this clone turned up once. CDR3 region: CAGWGGTYYGYTF. CDR3 nucleotide sequence: TGTGCCGGGTGGGGCGGTACCTACTATGGCTACACCTTC. The chain links TRBV28 to TRBJ1-2; tentatively, D is TRBD1 (5 bases). Trimming cost V 11 bases and J 3 bases, with 16 bases left between them. This CDR3 spans 13 amino acids. Germline-derived CDR1 and CDR2 are MDHEN and SYDVKM.

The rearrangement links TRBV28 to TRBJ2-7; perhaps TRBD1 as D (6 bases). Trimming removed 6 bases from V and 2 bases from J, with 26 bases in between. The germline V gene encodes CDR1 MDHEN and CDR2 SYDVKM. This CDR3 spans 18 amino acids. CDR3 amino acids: CASSRKGRARGTPYEQYF. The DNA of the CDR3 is TGTGCCAGCAGCCGCAAAGGCCGGGCCAGGGGCACTCCCTACGAGCAGTACTTC. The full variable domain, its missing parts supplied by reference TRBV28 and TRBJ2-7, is DVKVTQSSRYLVKRTGEKVFLECVQDMDHENMFWYRQDPGLGLRLIYFSYDVKMKEKGDIPEGYSVSREKKERFSLILESASTNQTSMYLCASSRKGRARGTPYEQYFGPGTRLTVT.

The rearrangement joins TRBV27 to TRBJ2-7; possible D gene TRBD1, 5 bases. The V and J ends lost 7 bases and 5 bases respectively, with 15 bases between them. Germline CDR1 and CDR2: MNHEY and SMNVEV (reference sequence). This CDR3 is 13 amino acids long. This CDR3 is CASKQGGRNEQYF. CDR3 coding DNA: TGTGCCAGCAAGCAGGGTGGTAGAAACGAGCAGTACTTC.

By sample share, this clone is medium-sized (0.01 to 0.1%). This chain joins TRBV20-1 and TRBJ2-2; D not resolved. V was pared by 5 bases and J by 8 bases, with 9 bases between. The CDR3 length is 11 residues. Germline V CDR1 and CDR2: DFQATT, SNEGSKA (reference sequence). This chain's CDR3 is CSAPLIGELFF. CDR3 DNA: TGCAGTGCTCCTTTAATAGGGGAGCTGTTTTTT.

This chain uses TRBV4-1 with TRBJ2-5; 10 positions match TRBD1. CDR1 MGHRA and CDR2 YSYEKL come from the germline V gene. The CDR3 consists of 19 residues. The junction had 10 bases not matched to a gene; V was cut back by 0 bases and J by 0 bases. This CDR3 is CASSQDRLVDRGDQETQYF. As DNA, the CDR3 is TGCGCCAGCAGCCAAGATAGGCTGGTGGACAGGGGGGACCAAGAGACCCAGTACTTC.

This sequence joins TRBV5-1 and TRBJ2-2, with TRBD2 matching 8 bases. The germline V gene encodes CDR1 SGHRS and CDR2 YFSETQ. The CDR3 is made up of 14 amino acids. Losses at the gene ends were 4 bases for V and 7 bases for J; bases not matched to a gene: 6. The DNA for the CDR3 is TGCGCCAGCAGCCCCGCGACTAGCGTCGGGGAGCTGTTTTTT. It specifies CASSPATSVGELFF.

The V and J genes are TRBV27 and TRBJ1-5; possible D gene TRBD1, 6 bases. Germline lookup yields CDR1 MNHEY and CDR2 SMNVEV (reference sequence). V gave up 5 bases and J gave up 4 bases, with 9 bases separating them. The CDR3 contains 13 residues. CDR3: CASSGDTNQPQHF. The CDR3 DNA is TGTGCCAGCAGTGGGGACACTAATCAGCCCCAGCATTTT.

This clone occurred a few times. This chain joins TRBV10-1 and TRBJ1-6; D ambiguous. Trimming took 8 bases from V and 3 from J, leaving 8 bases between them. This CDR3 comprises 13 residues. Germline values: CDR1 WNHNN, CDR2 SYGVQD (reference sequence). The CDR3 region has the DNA TGCGCCAGCCAGATGAGCTATAATTCACCCCTCCACTTT. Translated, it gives CASQMSYNSPLHF.

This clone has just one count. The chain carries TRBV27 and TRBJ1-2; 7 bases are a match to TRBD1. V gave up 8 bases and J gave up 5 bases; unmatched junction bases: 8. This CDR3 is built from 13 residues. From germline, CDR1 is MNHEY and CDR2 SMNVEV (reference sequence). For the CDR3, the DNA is TGTGCCAGCTCAAGGGGGCCCACATATGGCTACACCTTC. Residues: CASSRGPTYGYTF.

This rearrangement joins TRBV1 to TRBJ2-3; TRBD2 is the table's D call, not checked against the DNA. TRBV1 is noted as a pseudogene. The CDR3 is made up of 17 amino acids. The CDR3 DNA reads TGCACCAGCAGCCAAGATTTAAGCGGGAAGATTACAGATACGCAGTATTTT. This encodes CTSSQDLSGKITDTQYF.

The CDR3 here is CASSHGTFGEFF. CDR3 DNA: TGTGCCAGCAGCCATGGCACTTTTGGGGAGTTCTTC. The J gene is TRBJ2-1, the V gene TRBV7-9, with D uncertain. Germline V gene sequence: CDR1 SEHNR, CDR2 FQNEAQ (reference sequence). Trimming took off 5 bases at V and 14 bases at J, with 16 bases between the two ends. The CDR3 consists of 12 residues.

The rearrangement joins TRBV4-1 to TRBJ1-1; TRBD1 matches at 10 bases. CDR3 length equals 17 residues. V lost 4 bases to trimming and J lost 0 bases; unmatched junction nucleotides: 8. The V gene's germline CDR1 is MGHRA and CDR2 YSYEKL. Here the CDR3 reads CASSPSGTGALNTEAFF. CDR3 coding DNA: TGCGCCAGCAGCCCATCCGGGACAGGGGCCCTGAACACTGAAGCTTTCTTT.